This TCR beta chain came from a study of CD8 T cells in ankylosing spondylitis. Study results and limitations: Reportedly, significant enrichment of disease-linked clones occurred in matched ankylosing spondylitis synovial fluid. Peripheral blood held disease-linked clones only at relatively low frequency, and these were CD8+. For ankylosing spondylitis blood, a TCR beta motif of 7 to 9 highly homologous variants appeared characteristic.

This clonotype was picked up many times. The antigen remains undetermined. The CDR3 sequence is 16 residues long. CDR1 LGHNA and CDR2 YSLEER come from the germline V gene. V was clipped by 6 bases and J by 3 bases; unmatched bases: 13. A quantitative 5'-RACE method, one with molecular barcodes, was used to make TCR beta libraries. MiXCR, run by TCRdb on the 5' RACE reads, gives a single entry per CDR3 protein. The sample carries 150,000 to 200,000 distinct CDR3 sequences, about an eighth recorded once. Material for sequencing was blood, either unsorted or a sorted T cell fraction (not recorded which). The TCR comes from a female donor with ankylosing spondylitis or in good health (not recorded which). The genes are TRBV4-3 and TRBJ2-7, with TRBD1 matching 8 bases. The CDR3 sequence: CASSLDRGGGSYEQYF. The CDR3 DNA follows: TGCGCCAGCAGTCTTGACAGGGGAGGTGGAAGCTACGAGCAGTACTTC.